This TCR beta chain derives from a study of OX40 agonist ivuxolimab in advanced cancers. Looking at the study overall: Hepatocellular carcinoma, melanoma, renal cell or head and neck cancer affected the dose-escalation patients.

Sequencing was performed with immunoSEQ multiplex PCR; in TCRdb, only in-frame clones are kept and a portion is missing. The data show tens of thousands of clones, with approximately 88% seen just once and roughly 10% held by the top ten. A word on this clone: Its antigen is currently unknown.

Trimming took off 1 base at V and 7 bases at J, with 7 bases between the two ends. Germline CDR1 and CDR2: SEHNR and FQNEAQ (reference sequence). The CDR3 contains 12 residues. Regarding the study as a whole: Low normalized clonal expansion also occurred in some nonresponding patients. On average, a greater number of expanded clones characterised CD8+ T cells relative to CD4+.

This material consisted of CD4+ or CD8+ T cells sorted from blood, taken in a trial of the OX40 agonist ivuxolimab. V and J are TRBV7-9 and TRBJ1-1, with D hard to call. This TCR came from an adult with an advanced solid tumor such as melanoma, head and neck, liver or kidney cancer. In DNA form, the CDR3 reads TGTGCCAGCAGCTTAGAACAAATTGAAGCTTTCTTT. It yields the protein CASSLEQIEAFF.